This TCR beta chain was retrieved from a study of blood T cells in healthy people across ages. Study observations and caveats: With age, beta diversity per million T cells declined roughly linearly, significantly by 30 to 40.

Together with a sample-barcoded 5' primer, a J-beta primer mix was included in a second PCR lasting about 7 to 11 cycles. TCRdb redid the calling of the 5' RACE reads with MiXCR, one entry per CDR3 protein. The sample lists 650,000 to 800,000 distinct CDR3 sequences, approximately 44% occurring once. Points on this clonotype: Its cognate antigen is unknown.

Trimming took 3 bases from V and 4 from J, leaving 8 bases between them. Germline-derived CDR1 and CDR2 are LGHNA and YSLEER. The CDR3 has 13 amino acids. This TCR was recovered from a man aged 55 to 70 in good health. V gene TRBV4-3 combines with J gene TRBJ2-3, with D perhaps TRBD1 (5 bases). Sequencing used blood. CDR3 protein: CASSQQGSDTQYF. The CDR3 region has the DNA TGCGCCAGCAGCCAGCAGGGTTCAGATACGCAGTATTTT.